These 9 T cell receptor beta chains share one sample of origin, sequenced in a study of cytomegalovirus exposure and HLA in healthy donors (dated by TCRdb to the late 2010s). The receptor library was made with the immunoSEQ multiplex PCR assay. For the multiplex PCR, a mixture combining 60 forward primers for TCR Vbeta segments and 13 reverse primers for TCR Jbeta segments was used. The source is immuneACCESS, and TCRdb retained only in-frame sequences with V and J called. Part of the clones is not carried over; for the studies checked, unresolved V genes explain less than half of this, and the remainder is unexplained. A total of fewer than 200,000 clones appear in this sample, approximately 90% of them only once. Around 0.99% of the sample is in the top ten clones. The sample taken for sequencing was PBMCs. These receptors all stem from a boy between 2 and 10 years old in good health and CMV-seronegative.

This sequence joins TRBV28 and TRBJ2-5; unclear D gene. The V gene lost 6 bases and the J gene lost 1 base, with 15 bases spanning the gap. The germline CDR1 and CDR2 sequences are MDHEN and SYDVKM. The CDR3 length is 15 residues. CDR3 in amino acids: CASRHHLALQETQYF. The CDR3 DNA follows: TGTGCCAGCAGACACCATTTAGCACTCCAAGAGACCCAGTACTTC.

Note on this clone: An end of the junction does not agree with germline; a read error may underlie this. The chain carries TRBV7-9 and TRBJ1-2; a weak D match, TRBD1 (5 bases). The CDR3 spans 14 residues. Germline V CDR1 and CDR2: SEHNR, FQNEAQ (reference sequence). The CDR3 DNA reads TGTTCCAGCAGCTTAACCAAGGGGAACTATGGCTACACCTTC. It is translated as CSSSLTKGNYGYTF.

The chain recombines TRBV7-8 with TRBJ2-3; 11 nucleotides match TRBD2. J was trimmed by 6 bases and V by 2 bases; bases with no gene match: 10. This CDR3 has 17 amino acids. Germline-derived CDR1 and CDR2 are SGHVS and FQNEAQ. The CDR3 region has the DNA TGTGCCAGCAGCTTAAACCCCCGGGCTAGCGGGGGGGATACGCAGTATTTT. The encoded protein is CASSLNPRASGGDTQYF.

This rearrangement joins TRBV6-1 to TRBJ2-7; 11 nucleotides line up with TRBD1. The CDR3 runs to 14 residues. J was trimmed by 5 bases and V by 6 bases; bases with no gene match: 6. Per germline, CDR1 MNHNS and CDR2 SASEGT. The DNA of the CDR3 is TGTGCCAGCAGGGGGACAGGGGGATTCAACGAGCAGTACTTC. It is translated as CASRGTGGFNEQYF.

This clone was detected only once. This chain joins TRBV6-1 and TRBJ1-1; D perhaps matches TRBD1 (5 bases). Trimming took 6 bases from V and 5 from J, leaving 13 bases between them. This CDR3 is 13 amino acids long. Germline V lookup: CDR1 MNHNS, CDR2 SASEGT. The CDR3 DNA follows: TGTGCCAGCAGGGTCGGACGGGGGACTGAAGCTTTCTTT. Translation gives CASRVGRGTEAFF.

V gene TRBV4-2 combines with J gene TRBJ2-5, with 8 nucleotides matching TRBD2. The J call may be in error: the DNA end matches TRBJ2-7 better. This CDR3 contains 15 residues. Germline assignment: CDR1 LGHNA and CDR2 YNFKEQ. This chain's CDR3 is CASSPSGGGSYEQYF. The CDR3 nucleotides are TGTGCCAGCAGCCCCAGCGGGGGAGGCTCCTACGAGCAGTACTTC.

The chain recombines TRBV9 with TRBJ1-5, with 7 bases aligning to TRBD1. The CDR3 spans 15 residues. The ends lost 3 bases at V and 5 bases at J; junction bases unmatched: 8. Germline-derived CDR1 and CDR2 are SGDLS and YYNGEE. The CDR3 loop is CASSERGQQHQPQHF. CDR3 nucleotide sequence: TGTGCCAGCAGCGAGAGGGGACAGCAACATCAGCCCCAGCATTTT. Variable domain in full (rest from reference TRBV9 and TRBJ1-5): DSGVTQTPKHLITATGQRVTLRCSPRSGDLSVYWYQQSLDQGLQFLIQYYNGEERAKGNILERFSAQQFPDLHSELNLSSLELGDSALYFCASSERGQQHQPQHFGDGTRLSIL.

This chain links TRBV7-2 with TRBJ1-2; D is perhaps TRBD1 (5 bases). The CDR3 has 13 residues. The ends were cut back, 3 bases at V and 7 bases at J, with 12 bases in the middle. CDR1 SGHTA and CDR2 FQGNSA come from the germline V gene. CDR3 region: CASSFRQSGGYTF. In DNA, the CDR3 is TGTGCCAGCAGCTTCCGACAGTCTGGTGGCTACACCTTC.

This chain uses TRBV6-5 with TRBJ2-7, with a weak D call TRBD2 (6 bases). Trimming removed 2 bases at V and 0 bases at J, with 8 bases between. Germline V gives CDR1 MNHEY, CDR2 SVGAGI. The CDR3 contains 14 residues. This chain's CDR3 is CASSYAGSSYEQYF. In DNA, the CDR3 is TGTGCCAGCAGTTACGCGGGAAGCTCCTACGAGCAGTACTTC.